This TCR beta chain was retrieved from a study of T cells in Graves' hyperthyroidism and ophthalmopathy. Diagnoses were made from clinical symptoms, serum measures (thyroxine and TRAb), thyroid ultrasound and orbital computed tomography. Note on this clonotype: Antigen: not known. This may stem from a read error, because a much larger clone lies one nucleotide away.

General study points: It was a median around seven months before onset that the model predicted ophthalmopathy.

CDR1 is SGHRS, CDR2 YFSETQ, per germline. V lost 3 bases, J lost 3 bases, and 18 bases lay in between. The CDR3 is 16 residues long. TCR beta CDR3 regions were amplified from RNA. HTBI primers drove first-round RT-PCR of the TCR CDR3. TCRdb ran MiXCR on the multiplex PCR reads and lists one entry per CDR3 protein. The data contain around 440,000 distinct CDR3 sequences, approximately 14% of them singletons. The receptor's source is a woman aged 18-29 years with Graves' hyperthyroidism. The chain carries TRBV5-1 and TRBJ1-1; D not certain. Sequencing input: blood. As DNA, the CDR3 is TGCGCCAGCAGCTCCCCGACAAAAGGATTGGACACTGAAGCTTTCTTT. It translates to CASSSPTKGLDTEAFF. The entire variable domain, with the rest obtained from reference TRBV5-1 and TRBJ1-1, is as follows: KAGVTQTPRYLIKTRGQQVTLSCSPISGHRSVSWYQQTPGQGLQFLFEYFSETQRNKGNFPGRFSGRQFSNSRSEMNVSTLELGDSALYLCASSSPTKGLDTEAFFGQGTRLTVV.